A selection of T cell receptor beta chains follows, all from one sample in a study of blood T cell repertoires in COVID-19. The method was immunoSEQ multiplex PCR; TCRdb's version includes in-frame clones alone and lacks a portion of them. The sample includes around 120,000 clones, roughly 80% of them seen just once. The sequencing sample was made of peripheral blood. These receptor sequences come from a man aged 50 to 59 with acute or convalescent COVID-19. Both conserved end residues are part of each CDR3. Each record gives: V gene, clone size, J gene, D gene, CDR3 protein, CDR3 DNA. A D gene is named only where the DNA matches it firmly. The size field is filled for only some rows; it gives once, few, many or a size class.

V: TRBV7-6; size: .; J: TRBJ2-5; D: .; CDR3: CASSFIRGAGRETQYF; DNA: TGTGCCAGCAGCTTTATAAGAGGGGCAGGGAGGGAGACCCAGTACTTC
V: TRBV5-1; size: few; J: TRBJ1-2; D: .; CDR3: CASSLGPMVPGVGVYGYTF; DNA: TGCGCCAGCAGCTTGGGCCCCATGGTCCCCGGGGTTGGAGTCTATGGCTACACCTTC
V: TRBV5-1; size: .; J: TRBJ2-1; D: .; CDR3: CASSFRTDNEQFF; DNA: TGCGCCAGCAGCTTCCGGACAGACAATGAGCAGTTCTTC
V: TRBV24-1; size: once; J: TRBJ1-2; D: TRBD1; CDR3: CATSRGQGIYTF; DNA: TGTGCCACCAGCCGCGGACAGGGAATCTACACCTTC
V: TRBV5-1; size: few; J: TRBJ1-1; D: .; CDR3: CASSQQGQNTEAFF; DNA: TGCGCCAGCAGCCAGCAGGGACAGAACACTGAAGCTTTCTTT
V: TRBV11-2; size: .; J: TRBJ2-7; D: TRBD2; CDR3: CASSPTGGEQYF; DNA: TGTGCCAGCAGCCCCACGGGGGGCGAGCAGTACTTC
V: TRBV6-5; size: .; J: TRBJ2-7; D: .; CDR3: CASLQGSWSYEQYF; DNA: TGTGCCAGTTTGCAAGGTAGCTGGTCCTACGAGCAGTACTTC
V: TRBV4-1; size: .; J: TRBJ2-7; D: TRBD1; CDR3: CASSQPQGTPYEQYF; DNA: TGCGCCAGCAGCCAGCCACAGGGGACCCCCTACGAGCAGTACTTC
V: TRBV20-1; size: .; J: TRBJ1-1; D: .; CDR3: CSASGTSAEAFF; DNA: TGCAGTGCTAGTGGGACAAGCGCTGAAGCTTTCTTT
V: TRBV6-6; size: .; J: TRBJ1-4; D: .; CDR3: CASTGVSTEKLFF; DNA: TGTGCCAGCACCGGGGTGTCGACCGAAAAACTGTTTTTT
V: TRBV10-3; size: .; J: TRBJ2-7; D: TRBD2; CDR3: CAISDGTSGNYEQYF; DNA: TGTGCCATCAGTGACGGGACTAGTGGGAACTACGAGCAGTACTTC
V: TRBV19; size: .; J: TRBJ1-6; D: .; CDR3: CASSEHGRGSPLHF; DNA: TGTGCCAGTAGTGAACACGGACGGGGTTCACCCCTCCACTTT
V: TRBV28; size: .; J: TRBJ2-7; D: TRBD2; CDR3: CASSPILAGAYEQYF; DNA: TGTGCCAGCAGTCCTATCCTAGCGGGAGCCTACGAGCAGTACTTC
V: TRBV13; size: .; J: TRBJ2-2; D: TRBD1; CDR3: CASRPRGLGNTGELFF; DNA: TGTGCCAGCAGACCCAGGGGGCTCGGGAACACCGGGGAGCTGTTTTTT
V: TRBV28; size: .; J: TRBJ1-2; D: .; CDR3: CASSFLGINYGYTF; DNA: TGTGCCAGCAGTTTTCTCGGGATTAACTATGGCTACACCTTC
V: TRBV3-1/TRBV3-2; size: .; J: TRBJ2-2; D: .; CDR3: CASSPRLNTGELFF; DNA: TGTGCCAGCAGCCCCCGACTGAACACCGGGGAGCTGTTTTTT
V: TRBV7-8; size: once; J: TRBJ1-6; D: .; CDR3: CASSLVSVGTGSNSPLHF; DNA: TGTGCCAGCAGCTTAGTCTCGGTCGGAACAGGCTCTAATTCACCCCTCCACTTT
V: TRBV5-1; size: few; J: TRBJ2-2; D: TRBD1; CDR3: CASSFGGTGYTGELFF; DNA: TGCGCCAGCAGCTTCGGAGGGACAGGGTACACCGGGGAGCTGTTTTTT
V: TRBV19; size: .; J: TRBJ1-2; D: TRBD1; CDR3: CASSIPTGENYGYTF; DNA: TGTGCCAGTAGTATACCAACAGGGGAGAACTATGGCTACACCTTC
V: TRBV18; size: .; J: TRBJ2-6; D: .; CDR3: CASSPGPGANVLTF; DNA: TGTGCCAGCTCACCAGGCCCTGGGGCCAACGTCCTGACTTTC
V: TRBV5-1; size: .; J: TRBJ2-6; D: TRBD1; CDR3: CASSWTGSSGANVLTF; DNA: TGCGCCAGCAGCTGGACAGGTTCCTCTGGGGCCAACGTCCTGACTTTC
V: TRBV6-1; size: few; J: TRBJ1-6; D: TRBD1; CDR3: CASSETGGNNSPLHF; DNA: TGTGCCAGCAGTGAGACAGGGGGCAATAATTCACCCCTCCACTTT
V: TRBV6-2/TRBV6-3; size: .; J: TRBJ2-5; D: .; CDR3: CASSPSSAQETQYF; DNA: TGTGCCAGCAGTCCCTCGAGCGCCCAAGAGACCCAGTACTTC
V: TRBV6-5; size: .; J: TRBJ1-6; D: .; CDR3: CASSYPRRQGYSPLHF; DNA: TGTGCCAGCAGTTACCCCCGACGGCAGGGGTATTCACCCCTCCACTTT
V: TRBV11-1; size: .; J: TRBJ1-4; D: TRBD1; CDR3: CASSFGQGEEKLFF; DNA: TGTGCCAGCAGCTTCGGACAGGGGGAGGAAAAACTGTTTTTT
V: TRBV6-1; size: .; J: TRBJ2-5; D: .; CDR3: CASSNSQGETQYF; DNA: TGTGCCAGCAGTAATAGCCAGGGGGAGACCCAGTACTTC